A selection of T cell receptor beta chains follows, all from one sample in a study of human T cells and chemical hapten exposure. MiXCR was run by TCRdb on the RACE reads, yielding one entry per CDR3 protein. In the table there are 65,000 to 80,000 distinct CDR3 sequences, over 8.5% of which are singletons. The sequenced material came from whole blood. The receptor source for this set is a male donor in good health. Some clones in this sample may be carry-over from other donors' samples. Each CDR3 is given with its conserved first and last residue. A D gene is named only where the DNA matches it firmly. Only some rows state a clone size, as once, few, many or a class for expanded clones.

clone_size j_call v_call d_call cdr3_aa cdr3_nt
few TRBJ1-1 TRBV14 TRBD1 CASSQVAGGNTEAFF TGTGCCAGCAGCCAAGTGGCAGGGGGCAACACTGAAGCTTTCTTT
- TRBJ2-5 TRBV27 TRBD1 CDSSTRQRGLKYQETQYF TGTGACAGCAGTACCCGTCAGAGGGGGCTGAAGTACCAAGAGACCCAGTACTTC
- TRBJ2-7 TRBV6-5 - CASSYSRSGGRANYEQYF TGTGCCAGCAGTTACTCGAGATCCGGGGGGCGAGCGAACTACGAGCAGTACTTC
many TRBJ2-7 TRBV27 TRBD2 CASSHLAGVVHEQYF TGTGCCAGCAGTCATCTAGCGGGGGTAGTCCACGAGCAGTACTTC
- TRBJ2-3 TRBV7-9 - CASSLSGGTRGVTDTQYF TGTGCCAGCAGCTTAAGCGGCGGGACTCGCGGGGTAACAGATACGCAGTATTTT
few TRBJ2-1 TRBV9 - CASSPSVEGGLSYNEQFF TGTGCCAGCAGCCCGAGCGTGGAGGGAGGCCTCTCCTACAATGAGCAGTTCTTC
few TRBJ2-1 TRBV24-1 - CATSRDPGDEQFF TGTGCCACCAGTAGGGACCCAGGAGATGAGCAGTTCTTC
many TRBJ2-1 TRBV11-3 TRBD1 CASSRRQGDWNEQFF TGTGCCAGCAGCCGCCGACAGGGGGACTGGAATGAGCAGTTCTTC
- TRBJ2-7 TRBV11-2 - CASSLRLASGEQYF TGTGCCAGCAGCTTACGGCTAGCGTCGGGGGAGCAGTACTTC
few TRBJ1-5 TRBV11-2 TRBD1 CASSLAHGQGQHQPQHF TGTGCCAGCAGCTTAGCCCACGGACAGGGGCAACATCAGCCCCAGCATTTT
- TRBJ2-3 TRBV7-9 TRBD2 CASNNPLVLAGETDTQYF TGTGCCAGCAACAACCCTCTCGTACTAGCGGGAGAGACAGATACGCAGTATTTT
few TRBJ2-1 TRBV18 - CASSPPGKNEQFF TGTGCCAGCTCACCTCCAGGGAAGAATGAGCAGTTCTTC
- TRBJ1-4 TRBV27 - CASSKQVTNEKLFF TGTGCCAGCTCTAAACAGGTTACTAATGAAAAACTGTTTTTT
many TRBJ2-1 TRBV12-5 - CASGLPGNEQFF TGTGCTAGTGGTTTGCCCGGGAATGAGCAGTTCTTC
- TRBJ2-3 TRBV12-3/TRBV12-4 - CASSWTLPDTQYF TGTGCCAGCAGTTGGACTCTCCCAGATACGCAGTATTTT
many TRBJ2-1 TRBV12-3/TRBV12-4 - CASSLWGYNEQFF TGTGCCAGCAGTTTATGGGGGTACAATGAGCAGTTCTTC
many TRBJ1-2 TRBV10-3 TRBD1 CAITGQGEGYGYTF TGTGCCATCACCGGACAGGGGGAAGGCTATGGCTACACCTTC
many TRBJ1-2 TRBV20-1 TRBD1 CSATSGTGAGYTF TGCAGTGCTACCTCCGGGACAGGGGCGGGCTACACCTTC
- TRBJ2-5 TRBV7-2 - CASSLGGLQETQYF TGTGCCAGCAGCTTAGGAGGACTACAAGAGACCCAGTACTTC
few TRBJ2-2 TRBV5-6 - CASSLRLANTGELFF TGTGCCAGCAGCTTGAGACTAGCGAACACCGGGGAGCTGTTTTTT
- TRBJ2-3 TRBV12-5 TRBD2 CASALPGSGRGGDTQYF TGTGCTAGTGCCCTCCCCGGGAGCGGGAGGGGTGGGGATACGCAGTATTTT
few TRBJ2-7 TRBV7-9 TRBD1 CASSQLGTAYEQYF TGTGCCAGCAGCCAGCTGGGGACAGCCTACGAGCAGTACTTC
- TRBJ2-7 TRBV29-1 - CSVQKVLSQEQYF TGCAGCGTTCAGAAAGTCTTAAGCCAGGAGCAGTACTTC
- TRBJ2-3 TRBV27 TRBD2 CASSRFTSVTSTDTQYF TGTGCCAGCAGTCGATTTACTAGCGTCACTAGCACAGATACGCAGTATTTT
many TRBJ1-2 TRBV18 - CASSPGDVNGYTF TGTGCCAGCTCACCGGGGGACGTAAATGGCTACACCTTC
few TRBJ2-3 TRBV20-1 TRBD2 CSARSGTSGRTDTQYF TGCAGTGCTAGATCCGGGACTAGCGGACGCACAGATACGCAGTATTTT
few TRBJ1-6 TRBV12-3/TRBV12-4 - CASRLGRVWDSPLHF TGTGCCAGCAGGCTGGGCAGGGTATGGGATTCACCCCTCCACTTT
many TRBJ2-7 TRBV28 - CASGVWVSYEQYF TGTGCCAGCGGGGTCTGGGTATCCTACGAGCAGTACTTC
few TRBJ1-1 TRBV21-1 - CASSKDLRVDTEAFF TGTGCCAGCAGCAAAGATCTCAGGGTAGACACTGAAGCTTTCTTT
few TRBJ2-3 TRBV18 - CASSPSFDRISTDTQYF TGTGCCAGCTCACCATCTTTTGACCGAATAAGCACAGATACGCAGTATTTT
- TRBJ1-1 TRBV20-1 - CSAPRGDTEAFF TGCAGTGCCCCCAGGGGCGACACTGAAGCTTTCTTT
few TRBJ2-5 TRBV7-9 TRBD2 CASSPIGAGAPQETQYF TGTGCCAGCAGCCCAATAGGAGCGGGGGCCCCACAAGAGACCCAGTACTTC
- TRBJ1-1 TRBV2 TRBD1 CASSQGAMNTEAFF TGTGCCAGCAGTCAGGGGGCAATGAACACTGAAGCTTTCTTT
many TRBJ2-2 TRBV4-3 - CASSQALGETGELFF TGCGCCAGCAGCCAAGCCTTAGGGGAGACCGGGGAGCTGTTTTTT
- TRBJ1-1 TRBV12-3/TRBV12-4 - CASSLVGGPEAFF TGTGCCAGCAGTTTGGTCGGGGGTCCTGAAGCTTTCTTT
few TRBJ2-1 TRBV19 - CASSILSSSYNEQFF TGTGCCAGTAGTATACTGTCTTCTAGCTACAATGAGCAGTTCTTC
- TRBJ1-1 TRBV10-3 TRBD1 CAISEFGQGTEAFF TGTGCCATCAGTGAGTTTGGACAGGGCACTGAAGCTTTCTTT
many TRBJ1-1 TRBV6-1 - CASSEGQPPMNTEAFF TGTGCCAGCAGTGAAGGGCAGCCCCCAATGAACACTGAAGCTTTCTTT
- TRBJ2-1 TRBV6-1 TRBD2 CASSVDRTSGNNEQFF TGTGCCAGCAGTGTAGATCGGACTAGCGGTAACAATGAGCAGTTCTTC
few TRBJ2-6 TRBV10-3 - CAISGWELGANVLTF TGTGCCATCAGTGGATGGGAGCTTGGGGCCAACGTCCTGACTTTC
many TRBJ2-1 TRBV12-3/TRBV12-4 - CASSRDGTSYNEQFF TGTGCCAGCAGTAGGGACGGGACGTCCTACAATGAGCAGTTCTTC
- TRBJ2-5 TRBV3-1 - CASSQKSSDWYQETQYF TGTGCCAGCAGCCAGAAGTCGTCAGATTGGTACCAAGAGACCCAGTACTTC
- TRBJ2-3 TRBV12-3/TRBV12-4 - CASSFVVSPRPDTQYF TGTGCCAGCAGTTTTGTGGTGTCACCTAGGCCAGATACGCAGTATTTT
- TRBJ2-4 TRBV6-1 - CASKIAKNIQYF TGTGCCAGCAAGATAGCCAAAAACATTCAGTACTTC
few TRBJ2-7 TRBV9 TRBD1 CASSVEDPGTASYEQYF TGTGCCAGCAGCGTAGAAGATCCCGGGACAGCTTCCTACGAGCAGTACTTC
- TRBJ1-1 TRBV9 TRBD1 CASSPRTGHTEAFF TGTGCCAGCAGCCCCCGGACAGGCCACACTGAAGCTTTCTTT
many TRBJ2-4 TRBV7-9 TRBD2 CASSLAESGASKNIQYF TGTGCCAGCAGCTTAGCGGAGAGCGGGGCCTCAAAAAACATTCAGTACTTC
many TRBJ2-1 TRBV29-1 - CSVSPGGSSYNEQFF TGCAGCGTCTCTCCCGGCGGGTCCTCCTACAATGAGCAGTTCTTC
- TRBJ1-2 TRBV7-2 - CASSDWTDSDYGYTF TGTGCCAGCAGCGACTGGACAGATTCTGACTATGGCTACACCTTC
few TRBJ2-7 TRBV7-9 - CASSLGDRRSYEQYF TGTGCCAGCAGCTTAGGGGACCGACGCTCCTACGAGCAGTACTTC
- TRBJ2-5 TRBV7-9 - CASSLGTAVFPQETQYF TGTGCCAGCAGCTTAGGGACAGCGGTGTTCCCGCAAGAGACCCAGTACTTC
few TRBJ2-2 TRBV3-1 - CASSQLRATDGELFF TGTGCCAGCAGCCAACTCAGGGCGACTGACGGGGAGCTGTTTTTT
- TRBJ1-3 TRBV25-1 - CASSGGSGNTIYF TGTGCCAGCAGTGGCGGCTCTGGAAACACCATATATTTT